This record concerns one T cell receptor (beta chain) sequence. The method was immunoSEQ multiplex PCR; TCRdb's version includes in-frame clones alone and lacks a portion of them. The data show tens of thousands of clones, around 88% seen once. This CDR3 comprises 15 residues. Germline lookup yields CDR1 MNHEY and CDR2 SMNVEV (reference sequence). The trim removed 6 bases at V and 14 bases at J, leaving 17 bases unmatched. This specimen belongs to a study of PD-L1 blockade in urothelial cancer. At the level of the study: It was at 3 weeks (second dose) and 6 weeks after treatment start that blood was analyzed. T cell content in blood samples showed a median of around 150,000.

This rearrangement joins TRBV27 to TRBJ2-1; 9 nucleotides line up with TRBD2. This sample comprised PBMCs, obtained around atezolizumab (anti-PD-L1) treatment. The receptor was derived from a man between 45 and 60 years old with urothelial cancer. Here the CDR3 reads CASSPSNRGAGGKFF. In DNA form, the CDR3 reads TGTGCCAGCAGCCCCTCAAACAGGGGTGCGGGAGGGAAGTTCTTC.